The clone carrying this TCR beta chain has more than one count but fewer than ten. These data come from a study of CD8 T cells in ankylosing spondylitis. Germline lookup yields CDR1 DFQATT and CDR2 SNEGSKA (reference sequence). The CDR3 covers 10 residues. The germline V and J ends were trimmed by 6 bases and 3 bases, with 4 bases remaining between them. TCRdb re-analysed the 5' RACE reads in MiXCR, keeping a single row per CDR3 protein. The profile shows hundreds of thousands of distinct CDR3 sequences, around 20% of them singletons. The origin of this receptor is a male donor with ankylosing spondylitis or in good health (not recorded which). The chain couples TRBV20-1 to TRBJ2-3; D is uncertain. The sequencing sample was made of blood, either unsorted or a sorted T cell fraction (not recorded which). CDR3 bases: TGCAGTGCAATGACAGATACGCAGTATTTT. As protein: CSAMTDTQYF.